Following are 26 T cell receptor beta chains from one sample sequenced in a study of cytomegalovirus exposure and HLA in healthy donors. It was with 60 Vbeta and 13 Jbeta primers that the PCR ran. Repertoires were generated with immunoSEQ multiplex PCR, while TCRdb's copy carries only in-frame clones and drops some. The sample consists of approximately 110,000 clones, 15% of them appearing once. The sequenced material came from PBMCs. All receptors derive from a woman aged 18-35 years in good health and CMV-seronegative.

The table lists this clone with a few counts. The chain is built from TRBV2 and TRBJ2-3, with D perhaps matching TRBD1 (6 bases). The CDR3 spans 14 residues. Germline values: CDR1 SNHLY, CDR2 FYNNEI. Deletions cut 4 bases from V and 4 bases from J, with 12 bases between. The CDR3 region has the DNA TGTGCCAGCAGTGGACAGGTAGACGCAGATACGCAGTATTTT. Protein: CASSGQVDADTQYF.

The chain combines TRBV2 with TRBJ1-2; 7 nucleotides line up with TRBD1. The V and J ends lost 7 bases and 7 bases, in that order; junction bases with no gene match: 9. CDR3 length: 13 residues. Germline V gives CDR1 SNHLY, CDR2 FYNNEI. CDR3 sequence: CASNQGRGLGYTF. For the CDR3, the DNA is TGTGCCAGCAACCAGGGAAGGGGGCTTGGCTACACCTTC.

There are a few counts of this clone. Other DNA sequences from this sample encode an identical CDR3 as well. The rearrangement uses TRBV7-9 and TRBJ1-1; D is ambiguous. Germline V gene lookup returns CDR1 SEHNR and CDR2 FQNEAQ (reference sequence). Trimming removed 1 base at V and 6 bases at J, with 6 bases between. CDR3 length equals 12 residues. CDR3 sequence reads: CASSLVGAEAFF. The CDR3 DNA reads as TGTGCCAGCAGCTTAGTTGGAGCTGAAGCTTTCTTT.

This rearrangement joins TRBV5-1 to TRBJ2-7; 10 positions agree with TRBD2. CDR1 SGHRS and CDR2 YFSETQ come from the germline V gene. The CDR3 covers 16 residues. After removal of 5 bases from V and 3 bases from J, the junction contained 11 bases not matched to a gene. The CDR3 here is CASRPTSSGSRYEQYF. In nucleotides, the CDR3 is TGCGCCAGCAGACCCACCTCTAGCGGGAGTCGCTACGAGCAGTACTTC.

This clone showed up just a few times. This chain joins TRBV23-1 and TRBJ2-7, with 7 nucleotides matching TRBD1. TRBV23-1 has ORF status, its function being uncertain. The CDR3 runs to 17 residues. Trimming took 0 bases from V and 1 from J; bases not matched to a gene: 9. CDR3 sequence: CASSQSIEGADSYEQYF. The CDR3 DNA reads TGCGCCAGCAGTCAATCGATTGAGGGGGCGGATTCCTACGAGCAGTACTTC.

The chain employs TRBV7-3 and TRBJ1-1; 8 bases line up with TRBD1. Germline CDR1 reads SGHTA; CDR2 reads FQGTGA. Trimming removed 5 bases from V and 6 bases from J; junction bases left unmatched: 8. The CDR3 is 14 residues long. The DNA of the CDR3 is TGTGCCAGCAGCCAAACAGGACAGGGTCCTGAAGCTTTCTTT. This translates into CASSQTGQGPEAFF.

The gene calls are TRBV30 and TRBJ1-5; D is perhaps TRBD1 (5 bases). Between the trimmed V and J ends, which lost 0 bases and 4 bases, there was a span of 10 bases. CDR3 length: 14 residues. Looked up from germline, CDR1 is GTSNPN and CDR2 is SVGIG (reference sequence). In nucleotides, the CDR3 is TGTGCCTGGAGTGTGGGGCTATCGAATCAGCCCCAGCATTTT. Protein product: CAWSVGLSNQPQHF.

This clone has just a few counts. The chain is built from TRBV9 and TRBJ1-4, with TRBD1 matching over 7 bases. The CDR3 runs to 15 residues. Looked up from germline, CDR1 is SGDLS and CDR2 is YYNGEE. Trimming cost V 3 bases and J 5 bases; bases outside gene matches: 7. The CDR3 DNA sequence: TGTGCCAGCAGCGCCGGACAGGCGGAGAATGAAAAACTGTTTTTT. Translated, it gives CASSAGQAENEKLFF.

In its sample, this clone was seen a few times. The rearrangement links TRBV2 to TRBJ2-7, with 8 nucleotides matching TRBD2. The germline CDR1 and CDR2 sequences are SNHLY and FYNNEI. CDR3 size: 15 residues. J gave up 2 bases and V 2 bases, and 5 bases lay outside the gene matches. The CDR3 here is CASSERSGGTYEQYF. CDR3 in DNA: TGTGCCAGCAGTGAAAGGAGCGGGGGAACCTACGAGCAGTACTTC. Filled out from reference TRBV2 and TRBJ2-7, the complete variable domain reads EPEVTQTPSHQVTQMGQEVILRCVPISNHLYFYWYRQILGQKVEFLVSFYNNEISEKSEIFDDQFSVERPDGSNFTLKIRSTKLEDSAMYFCASSERSGGTYEQYFGPGTRLTVT.

The chain is built from TRBV30 and TRBJ2-3; possibly TRBD2 for D (6 bases). Trimming took 0 bases from V and 5 from J, leaving 18 bases between them. Germline V gives CDR1 GTSNPN, CDR2 SVGIG (reference sequence). The CDR3 is made up of 16 amino acids. The CDR3 bases are TGTGCCTGGAGTGTTAGAAGCCTACCCGGGGGAGATACGCAGTATTTT. Amino acid sequence: CAWSVRSLPGGDTQYF.

The chain is built from TRBV4-1 and TRBJ2-7; maybe TRBD1 (5 bases). Deletions cut 3 bases from V and 0 bases from J, with 18 bases between. The CDR3 sequence is 17 residues long. Per germline, CDR1 MGHRA and CDR2 YSYEKL. CDR3 nucleotide sequence: TGCGCCAGCAGCCACTCGAGTGAGGCAGGGTTCTCCTACGAGCAGTACTTC. Its translation: CASSHSSEAGFSYEQYF.

This sequence joins TRBV19 and TRBJ1-5, with D possibly TRBD1 on 6 matching bases. Germline V CDR1 and CDR2: LNHDA, SQIVND (reference sequence). V lost 4 bases, J lost 1 base, and 20 bases lay in between. The CDR3 has 18 residues. The CDR3 region has the DNA TGTGCCAGTAGTACCCCGTCGGGGGGGGGCCTGAGCAATCAGCCCCAGCATTTT. Its translation is CASSTPSGGGLSNQPQHF. Full variable domain (outside the CDR3, taken from reference TRBV19 and TRBJ1-5): DGGITQSPKYLFRKEGQNVTLSCEQNLNHDAMYWYRQDPGQGLRLIYYSQIVNDFQKGDIAEGYSVSREKKESFPLTVTSAQKNPTAFYLCASSTPSGGGLSNQPQHFGDGTRLSIL.

The chain uses TRBV9 and TRBJ1-2, with 8 bases lining up with TRBD1. CDR1 and CDR2 from the germline V gene are SGDLS and YYNGEE. CDR3 length: 17 residues. V dropped 3 bases and J dropped 0; count of bases not matched to a gene: 10. In nucleotides, the CDR3 is TGTGCCAGCAGCGAGGGACAGGCCATCCACTCTAACTATGGCTACACCTTC. This translates into CASSEGQAIHSNYGYTF.

The rearrangement uses TRBV10-2 and TRBJ2-3, with D perhaps matching TRBD2 (5 bases). From germline, CDR1 is WSHSY and CDR2 SAAADI. With 8 bases removed from V and 2 bases from J, the gap between germline ends came to 11 bases. The CDR3 extends over 13 amino acids. CDR3 coding DNA: TGCGCCAGCTTCGAGCGGATCACAGATACGCAGTATTTT. Its protein product is CASFERITDTQYF.

This clone has just a few counts. This rearrangement joins TRBV4-1 to TRBJ2-1; D possibly corresponds to TRBD1 (6 bases). This CDR3 contains 16 residues. CDR1 is MGHRA and CDR2 is YSYEKL in the germline V gene. Trimming took off 1 base at V and 3 bases at J, with 13 bases between the two ends. The CDR3 is CASSQGSQGFYNEQFF. The DNA of the CDR3 is TGCGCCAGCAGCCAAGGGTCACAGGGCTTCTACAATGAGCAGTTCTTC.

This clone has just a few counts. This rearrangement joins TRBV7-9 to TRBJ1-1; D perhaps matches TRBD1 (5 bases). The germline CDR1 and CDR2 sequences are SEHNR and FQNEAQ (reference sequence). V was clipped by 6 bases and J by 11 bases, with 16 bases between them. The CDR3 has 12 amino acids. DNA for the CDR3: TGTGCCAGCAGGGAGGGACCCGCTAGGGCTTTCTTT. It is translated as CASREGPARAFF.

Only a few counts were recorded for this clone. The V and J genes are TRBV9 and TRBJ1-2; D is undetermined. The CDR3 length is 12 residues. With 4 bases removed from V and 4 bases from J, the gap between germline ends came to 8 bases. Looked up from germline, CDR1 is SGDLS and CDR2 is YYNGEE. The CDR3 nucleotides read TGTGCCAGCAGCCCCCGCGGCTATGGCTACACCTTC. Encoded protein: CASSPRGYGYTF.

The chain carries TRBV2 and TRBJ1-4, with TRBD1 identical over 7 bases. CDR3 length: 13 residues. Looked up from germline, CDR1 is SNHLY and CDR2 is FYNNEI. The V gene end was trimmed by 6 bases and the J gene end by 6 bases; junction bases not matched to a gene: 4. The CDR3 bases are TGTGCCAGCAGCCCAGACAGGGATGAAAAACTGTTTTTT. This encodes CASSPDRDEKLFF.

This chain links TRBV6-1 with TRBJ1-5; D is possibly TRBD1 (5 bases). The V end was cut by 5 bases, the J end by 0 bases, with 8 bases between. This CDR3 is 14 amino acids long. Per the germline V gene, CDR1 is MNHNS and CDR2 is SASEGT. The CDR3 region has the DNA TGTGCCAGCAGTAGCAGGGATAGCAATCAGCCCCAGCATTTT. Its protein is CASSSRDSNQPQHF.

This clone has just a few counts. V and J are TRBV5-6 and TRBJ1-3, with 7 bases fitting TRBD1. V was clipped by 4 bases and J by 6 bases; unmatched bases: 10. CDR3 size: 15 residues. Germline CDR1 is SGHDT and CDR2 is YYEEEE. CDR3 sequence reads: CASSRGTEYVNTIYF. For the CDR3, the DNA is TGTGCCAGCAGCCGCGGGACAGAGTACGTAAACACCATATATTTT.

The CDR3 coding sequence is TGTGCCAGCAGTTTGGCCCCGGAGGGGTCCCTCTACGAGCAGTACTTC. Protein sequence: CASSLAPEGSLYEQYF. The chain couples TRBV27 to TRBJ2-7, with a possible D match to TRBD2 (6 bases). This CDR3 comprises 16 residues. In germline, CDR1 is MNHEY, CDR2 SMNVEV (reference sequence). Trimming took off 3 bases at V and 3 bases at J, with 18 bases between the two ends.

The rearrangement links TRBV10-2 to TRBJ2-5; 9 nucleotides agree with TRBD1. V shed 4 bases, J shed 3 bases, and the junction held 12 bases outside the gene matches. The CDR3 extends over 17 amino acids. Germline V gene lookup returns CDR1 WSHSY and CDR2 SAAADI. CDR3 nucleotide sequence: TGCGCCAGCAGTGGGTCCCGGGACAGGGACGGTGAAGAGACCCAGTACTTC. Translation gives CASSGSRDRDGEETQYF.

This clone was seen more than once but under ten times. This chain links TRBV9 with TRBJ2-2, with 8 bases matching TRBD2. Germline V gene lookup returns CDR1 SGDLS and CDR2 YYNGEE. V lost 0 bases and J lost 6; bases outside the gene matches: 4. The CDR3 is 15 residues long. This CDR3 is CASSVDGRGAGELFF. In nucleotides, the CDR3 is TGTGCCAGCAGCGTAGACGGGAGGGGCGCCGGGGAGCTGTTTTTT. Filled out from reference TRBV9 and TRBJ2-2, the complete variable domain reads DSGVTQTPKHLITATGQRVTLRCSPRSGDLSVYWYQQSLDQGLQFLIQYYNGEERAKGNILERFSAQQFPDLHSELNLSSLELGDSALYFCASSVDGRGAGELFFGEGSRLTVL.

The genes are TRBV30 and TRBJ2-1; 10 bases are shared with TRBD2. Looked up from germline, CDR1 is GTSNPN and CDR2 is SVGIG (reference sequence). The CDR3 is 11 amino acids. With V trimmed by 2 bases and J by 15 bases, 4 bases remained unmatched. The DNA of the CDR3 is TGTGCCTGGAGTCCACTAGCGGGGCGGTTCTTC. Its translation is CAWSPLAGRFF.

The CDR3 sequence is CSVEDVRTGGAYGYTF. CDR3 bases: TGCAGCGTTGAAGATGTGCGAACAGGGGGAGCCTATGGCTACACCTTC. The chain combines TRBV29-1 with TRBJ1-2; 8 bases align to TRBD1. With 0 bases clipped from V and 4 bases from J, the junction kept 10 bases outside the gene matches. This CDR3 region has 16 residues. Germline loops: CDR1 SQVTM, CDR2 ANQGSEA. Complete variable domain (other parts from reference TRBV29-1 and TRBJ1-2): SAVISQKPSRDICQRGTSLTIQCQVDSQVTMMFWYRQQPGQSLTLIATANQGSEATYESGFVIDKFPISRPNLTFSTLTVSNMSPEDSSIYLCSVEDVRTGGAYGYTFGSGTRLTVV.

In its sample, this clone was seen a few times. The genes are TRBV6-6 and TRBJ1-1, with TRBD1 matching 8 bases. V dropped 0 bases and J dropped 0; count of bases not matched to a gene: 0. There are 15 residues in the CDR3. Germline V CDR1 and CDR2: MNHNY, SVGAGI (reference sequence). As DNA, the CDR3 is TGTGCCAGCAGTTACTCCAGGGGGCTGAACACTGAAGCTTTCTTT. Protein product: CASSYSRGLNTEAFF.